These 28 T cell receptor beta chains were sequenced from one sample in a study of shared clonotypes between healthy human individuals. Sequencing used immunoSEQ multiplex PCR; TCRdb keeps in-frame clones, though not all of them. Of 2 million to 2.5 million clones detected, just over 90% appear once; the ten largest clones hold around 1.7%. Cells designated naive CD8 were CD45RO-negative and were positively selected for CCR7, with terminally differentiated effector memory CD45RA+ cells excluded. The sequencing sample was made of naive CD8+ T cells from PBMCs. All receptors come from a man aged 18 to 30 in good health. Some clones in this sample may be carry-over from other donors' samples.

The chain couples TRBV28 to TRBJ1-4; maybe TRBD1 (5 bases). This CDR3 spans 13 amino acids. Germline lookup yields CDR1 MDHEN and CDR2 SYDVKM. V lost 5 bases and J 8 bases, leaving 12 bases between the germline ends. In DNA form, the CDR3 reads TGTGCCAGCAGTCCTCGGGGACGGGAAAAACTGTTTTTT. Its translation is CASSPRGREKLFF.

The V call is TRBV28, the J call TRBJ2-3; TRBD1 aligns across 10 bases. The CDR3 extends over 16 amino acids. CDR1 is MDHEN and CDR2 is SYDVKM in the germline V gene. Unmatched junction bases numbered 7, after V lost 4 bases and J lost 3 bases. DNA of the CDR3: TGTGCCAGCAGTTCCGACAGGGGGCATAAGACAGATACGCAGTATTTT. Residues: CASSSDRGHKTDTQYF.

The chain couples TRBV9 to TRBJ2-6; weak D call: TRBD2 (5 bases). Deletions cut 0 bases from V and 0 bases from J, with 19 bases between. The germline gives CDR1 SGDLS, CDR2 YYNGEE. This CDR3 is built from 20 residues. Here the CDR3 reads CASSVAITTTLLSGANVLTF. The CDR3 nucleotides read TGTGCCAGCAGCGTAGCTATTACGACTACCTTACTCTCTGGGGCCAACGTCCTGACTTTC.

The chain joins TRBV6-5 to TRBJ1-6; D ambiguous. The germline V and J ends were trimmed by 2 bases and 11 bases, with 13 bases remaining between them. This CDR3 spans 14 amino acids. CDR1 and CDR2 (germline): MNHEY, SVGAGI. The CDR3 sequence is CASSYREGLTPLHF. The CDR3 bases are TGTGCCAGCAGTTACCGAGAAGGGCTGACACCCCTCCACTTT.

This clone was detected only once. V is TRBV30 and J is TRBJ2-1, with 9 bases fitting TRBD2. Germline lookup yields CDR1 GTSNPN and CDR2 SVGIG (reference sequence). Trimming cost V 2 bases and J 8 bases; bases outside gene matches: 10. This CDR3 is 15 amino acids long. The CDR3 region is CAWSRGASGTDEQFF. CDR3 DNA sequence: TGTGCCTGGAGTAGGGGTGCTAGCGGGACCGATGAGCAGTTCTTC. The whole variable domain, remainder taken from reference TRBV30 and TRBJ2-1, is SQTIHQWPATLVQPVGSPLSLECTVEGTSNPNLYWYRQAAGRGLQLLFYSVGIGQISSEVPQNLSASRPQDRQFILSSKKLLLSDSGFYLCAWSRGASGTDEQFFGPGTRLTVL.

The chain joins TRBV29-1 to TRBJ1-2, with D possibly TRBD1 on 6 matching bases. Germline lookup yields CDR1 SQVTM and CDR2 ANQGSEA. The CDR3 is 14 amino acids. The V end lost 7 bases, the J end lost 7 bases, and 22 bases lay between the germline ends. The chain's CDR3 is CSAFSPQGFFGYTF. CDR3 nucleotide sequence: TGCAGCGCTTTCTCCCCACAGGGTTTCTTTGGCTACACCTTC.

The V gene is TRBV7-9, the J gene TRBJ1-3, with D possibly TRBD1 on 5 matching bases. V was clipped by 3 bases and J by 8 bases, with 11 bases between them. CDR1 and CDR2 from the germline V gene are SEHNR and FQNEAQ (reference sequence). The CDR3 is 13 amino acids. The CDR3 region has the DNA TGTGCCAGCAGCTTCATAACAGGCGACACCATATATTTT. This translates into CASSFITGDTIYF.

This clone came up once. This specimen includes other DNA sequences encoding the same CDR3. The CDR3: CASSSRTDSYEQYF. As DNA, the CDR3 is TGTGCCAGCAGTTCGCGGACAGACTCCTACGAGCAGTACTTC. The chain couples TRBV27 to TRBJ2-7; perhaps TRBD1 as D (6 bases). The CDR3 covers 14 residues. Trimming took 4 bases from V and 0 from J, leaving 10 bases between them. Germline CDR1 is MNHEY and CDR2 is SMNVEV (reference sequence).

This chain joins TRBV27 and TRBJ2-7, with D perhaps given as TRBD1 or TRBD2 (5 bases each). V lost 8 bases to trimming and J lost 0 bases, with 14 bases between them. From germline, CDR1 is MNHEY and CDR2 SMNVEV (reference sequence). This CDR3 contains 14 residues. CDR3 bases: TGTGCCAGCGCGGCTTTTGGGGGCTCCTACGAGCAGTACTTC. Its protein product is CASAAFGGSYEQYF.

The CDR3 DNA reads as TGTGCCAGCAGTACCTCACAAGGAGTGAACACCGGGGAGCTGTTTTTT. Its protein is CASSTSQGVNTGELFF. This chain links TRBV2 with TRBJ2-2; D gene ambiguous. From germline, CDR1 is SNHLY and CDR2 FYNNEI. The germline V and J ends were trimmed by 5 bases and 1 base, with 14 bases remaining between them. The length of the CDR3 is 16 residues. The full variable domain, with the rest looked up from reference TRBV2 and TRBJ2-2, is EPEVTQTPSHQVTQMGQEVILRCVPISNHLYFYWYRQILGQKVEFLVSFYNNEISEKSEIFDDQFSVERPDGSNFTLKIRSTKLEDSAMYFCASSTSQGVNTGELFFGEGSRLTVL.

Concerning this clone: In the same sample, other DNA sequences code for this CDR3. The genes are TRBV7-2 and TRBJ2-3, with D unresolved. V was trimmed by 2 bases and J by 5 bases, leaving 5 bases between them. There are 12 residues in the CDR3. Per the germline V gene, CDR1 is SGHTA and CDR2 is FQGNSA. The DNA of the CDR3 is TGTGCCAGCAGCTTAACGAAAGATACGCAGTATTTT. This sequence encodes CASSLTKDTQYF.

J is TRBJ1-5 and V is TRBV19; no reliable D call. This CDR3 comprises 14 residues. Trimming shortened V by 0 bases and J by 3 bases, and 6 bases separated the two germline ends. From germline, CDR1 is LNHDA and CDR2 SQIVND (reference sequence). DNA of the CDR3: TGTGCCAGTAGTATAGACTCGGACAATCAGCCCCAGCATTTT. It translates to CASSIDSDNQPQHF.

V gene TRBV10-3 combines with J gene TRBJ2-2; 8 nucleotides match TRBD1. The ends lost 10 bases at V and 6 bases at J; junction bases unmatched: 13. There are 15 residues in the CDR3. Germline CDR1 ENHRY, CDR2 SYGVKD. The DNA for the CDR3 is TGTGCCAGCCAGACAGGGGCCCTAGGTTCCGGGGAGCTGTTTTTT. Its protein is CASQTGALGSGELFF.

The rearrangement joins TRBV5-6 to TRBJ1-2; D unresolved. This CDR3 spans 16 amino acids. Trimming left V 4 bases short and J 1 base short, with 17 bases between. Looked up from germline, CDR1 is SGHDT and CDR2 is YYEEEE. The CDR3 nucleotides are TGTGCCAGCAGCGGGGTTGGTCAGGAGCTTAACTATGGCTACACCTTC. It translates to CASSGVGQELNYGYTF.

As to this clone: In the same sample, other DNA sequences code for this CDR3. The chain uses TRBV5-1 and TRBJ2-1; 9 bases map to TRBD2. This CDR3 region has 16 residues. V lost 4 bases to trimming and J lost 3 bases; unmatched junction nucleotides: 8. Germline lookup yields CDR1 SGHRS and CDR2 YFSETQ. The DNA of the CDR3 is TGCGCCAGCAGCCCGGGACTAGCCCCCTTCTACAATGAGCAGTTCTTC. It translates to CASSPGLAPFYNEQFF.

The chain couples TRBV7-9 to TRBJ1-3, with D hard to call. CDR1 and CDR2 from the germline V gene are SEHNR and FQNEAQ (reference sequence). CDR3 length: 12 residues. V was clipped by 7 bases and J by 5 bases, with 9 bases between them. CDR3 bases: TGTGCCAGCATCCCGGATCGAAACACCATATATTTT. It codes for CASIPDRNTIYF.

This chain's CDR3 is CAGQFSWVSGANVLTF. The CDR3 DNA reads TGCGCCGGCCAGTTCTCGTGGGTCTCTGGGGCCAACGTCCTGACTTTC. The rearrangement joins TRBV10-1 to TRBJ2-6; D is unclear. The germline gives CDR1 WNHNN, CDR2 SYGVQD (reference sequence). This CDR3 has 16 amino acids. The V end lost 11 bases, the J end lost 0 bases, and 17 bases lay between the germline ends.

This chain uses TRBV7-2 with TRBJ2-2; D gene unclear. Germline CDR1 SGHTA, CDR2 FQGNSA. The V gene lost 5 bases and the J gene lost 6 bases, with 7 bases spanning the gap. The CDR3 has 12 amino acids. CDR3 region: CASSPFAGELFF. The CDR3 nucleotides read TGTGCCAGCAGCCCGTTCGCCGGGGAGCTGTTTTTT.

As regards this clone: This sample includes further DNA sequences coding for the same CDR3. This chain links TRBV9 with TRBJ1-2, with D possibly being TRBD1 (5 bases). Germline V gene lookup returns CDR1 SGDLS and CDR2 YYNGEE. Trimming removed 0 bases at V and 5 bases at J, with 11 bases between. CDR3 length: 14 amino acids. The DNA of the CDR3 is TGTGCCAGCAGCGTAGCGGGGACGGCTTATGGCTACACCTTC. Protein: CASSVAGTAYGYTF. Variable domain in full (rest from reference TRBV9 and TRBJ1-2): DSGVTQTPKHLITATGQRVTLRCSPRSGDLSVYWYQQSLDQGLQFLIQYYNGEERAKGNILERFSAQQFPDLHSELNLSSLELGDSALYFCASSVAGTAYGYTFGSGTRLTVV.

The chain recombines TRBV4-3 with TRBJ2-1, with 8 positions matching TRBD2. The V gene's germline CDR1 is LGHNA and CDR2 YSLEER. The trim removed 3 bases at V and 6 bases at J, leaving 7 bases unmatched. The CDR3 consists of 15 residues. In DNA, the CDR3 is TGCGCCAGCAGCCACTCGGGACTAGTACGCAATGAGCAGTTCTTC. The encoded protein is CASSHSGLVRNEQFF.

The rearrangement uses TRBV9 and TRBJ2-2; D perhaps matches TRBD1 (8 bases). The V end lost 0 bases, the J end lost 4 bases, and 25 bases lay between the germline ends. This CDR3 comprises 20 residues. Germline CDR1 is SGDLS and CDR2 is YYNGEE. The CDR3 reads CASSVARGGQDHRGTGELFF. Written as DNA, the CDR3 is TGTGCCAGCAGCGTAGCTAGGGGGGGACAGGACCATCGGGGCACCGGGGAGCTGTTTTTT.

The J gene is TRBJ2-5, the V gene TRBV28; D is perhaps TRBD2 (7 bases). CDR1 MDHEN and CDR2 SYDVKM come from the germline V gene. Trimming left V 5 bases short and J 5 bases short, with 15 bases between. The CDR3 is made up of 14 amino acids. The CDR3 region is CASSPAGAWETQYF. CDR3 in DNA: TGTGCCAGCAGTCCCGCGGGGGCCTGGGAGACCCAGTACTTC.

V gene TRBV28 combines with J gene TRBJ1-2; 8 bases are a match to TRBD1. Germline V CDR1 and CDR2: MDHEN, SYDVKM. This CDR3 has 13 amino acids. V lost 6 bases to trimming and J lost 5 bases; unmatched junction nucleotides: 5. In nucleotides, the CDR3 is TGTGCCAGCAGGACAGGGGCTATTTATGGCTACACCTTC. Its protein product is CASRTGAIYGYTF.

The rearrangement uses TRBV6-5 and TRBJ1-2; a weak D match, TRBD1 (5 bases). The CDR3 loop spans 11 amino acids. V lost 5 bases and J lost 7, with 8 bases in between. CDR1 is MNHEY and CDR2 is SVGAGI in the germline V gene. CDR3 sequence: CASSPGTGYTF. CDR3 nucleotide sequence: TGTGCCAGCAGTCCAGGGACTGGCTACACCTTC.

V and J are TRBV27 and TRBJ2-5, with D possibly being TRBD1 or TRBD2 (5 bases each). The CDR3 totals 13 residues. Germline lookup yields CDR1 MNHEY and CDR2 SMNVEV (reference sequence). Between the trimmed V and J ends, which lost 4 bases and 10 bases, there was a span of 16 bases. The chain's CDR3 is CASSSRDALDQYF. In DNA form, the CDR3 reads TGTGCCAGCAGTTCCCGGGACGCACTCGACCAGTACTTC.

The chain has TRBV5-1 and TRBJ1-2; 12 bases agree with TRBD1. The CDR3 is made up of 18 amino acids. CDR1 is SGHRS, CDR2 YFSETQ, per germline. V lost 1 base, J lost 4 bases, and 11 bases stayed unmatched. The CDR3 loop reads CASSLLGTGGAVGYGYTF. In DNA form, the CDR3 reads TGCGCCAGCAGCTTGCTCGGGACAGGGGGCGCGGTAGGCTATGGCTACACCTTC.

V gene TRBV19 combines with J gene TRBJ1-2; D remains unclear. The germline CDR1 and CDR2 sequences are LNHDA and SQIVND (reference sequence). Trimming left V 4 bases short and J 4 bases short, with 13 bases between. CDR3 length: 14 amino acids. CDR3 sequence: CASSTPRDSYGYTF. In nucleotides, the CDR3 is TGTGCCAGTAGTACCCCCAGAGATTCCTATGGCTACACCTTC.

This clone occurred once. V is TRBV28 and J is TRBJ2-3; weak D call: TRBD1 (5 bases). The V end lost 2 bases, the J end lost 2 bases, and 11 bases lay between the germline ends. The CDR3 length is 15 residues. The germline V gene encodes CDR1 MDHEN and CDR2 SYDVKM. The CDR3 loop is CASSLIGESTDTQYF. Here the CDR3 DNA reads TGTGCCAGCAGTTTAATAGGGGAATCCACAGATACGCAGTATTTT.